The rows below give T cell receptor beta chains drawn from one sample of a study of early stage breast cancer tumors. Here immunoSEQ multiplex PCR was the method, and the copy in TCRdb shows in-frame clones only, minus some. This repertoire shows several thousand clones, over 60% found once; its top ten account for about 6.6%. What was sequenced was breast tumor tissue. The receptor set was obtained from a person in their fifties with breast cancer. Both conserved end residues are part of each CDR3.

TRBJ2-3 TRBV10-3 CAISDEGRNTQYF
TRBJ2-2 TRBV6-6 CASSYAMNRANGELFF
TRBJ1-2 TRBV28 CASSHDRVFGGYTF
TRBJ2-5 TRBV5-1 CASSLTSGRETQYF
TRBJ2-1 TRBV5-1 CASSPSGSGYNEQFF
TRBJ2-2 TRBV5-4 CASSLWAGGTTGELFF
TRBJ2-3 TRBV7-3 CASSSQGALDTQYF
TRBJ1-2 TRBV15 CATSRSGGYTF
TRBJ1-1 TRBV13 CASSGTLGGRNTEAFF
TRBJ2-3 TRBV10-3 CAISGTLAGKTDTQYF
TRBJ2-1 TRBV7-9 CASSLGQRTYNEQFF
TRBJ2-7 TRBV19 CASSRSTFSSYEQYF
TRBJ2-4 TRBV5-1 CASSLGGLFGQQYF
TRBJ2-7 TRBV18 CASSPRRGDPYEQYF
TRBJ2-1 TRBV5-1 CASSSQDNEQFF
TRBJ1-1 TRBV6-5 CASSYGNRGRDEAFF
TRBJ2-5 TRBV5-1 CASSSSGRAWGQETQYF
TRBJ2-7 TRBV18 CASSPPSVSYEQYF
TRBJ1-1 TRBV19 CASSTGAGHTEAFF
TRBJ1-5 TRBV30 CAWRIQGAVGQPQHF
TRBJ2-7 TRBV5-1 CASSLRGGPSYEQYF
TRBJ2-1 TRBV9 CASSGSVSGTSGRLYEQFF
TRBJ2-2 TRBV19 CASSFGDLTGELFF
TRBJ2-1 TRBV13 CASSRRVSYNEQFF